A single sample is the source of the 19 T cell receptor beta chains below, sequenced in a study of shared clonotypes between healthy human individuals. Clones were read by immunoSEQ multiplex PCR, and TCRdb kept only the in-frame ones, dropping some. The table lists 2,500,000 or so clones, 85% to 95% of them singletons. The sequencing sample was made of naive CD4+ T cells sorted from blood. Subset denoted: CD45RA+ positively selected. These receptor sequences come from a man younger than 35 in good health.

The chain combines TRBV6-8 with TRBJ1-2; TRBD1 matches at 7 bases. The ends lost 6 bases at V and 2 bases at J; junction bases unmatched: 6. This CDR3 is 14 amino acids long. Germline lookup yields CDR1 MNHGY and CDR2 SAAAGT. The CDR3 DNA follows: TGTGCCAGCAGCCGGATGACAGGGAACTATGGCTACACCTTC. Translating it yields CASSRMTGNYGYTF.

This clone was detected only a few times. DNA for the CDR3: TGTGCCTGGGAGACAGGGGGCGATAATTCACCCCTCCACTTT. This codes for CAWETGGDNSPLHF. V and J are TRBV30 and TRBJ1-6; 10 bases fit TRBD1. The J segment lost 5 bases and the V segment lost 5 bases, leaving 3 bases of the junction unmatched. Per germline, CDR1 GTSNPN and CDR2 SVGIG (reference sequence). This CDR3 is built from 14 residues.

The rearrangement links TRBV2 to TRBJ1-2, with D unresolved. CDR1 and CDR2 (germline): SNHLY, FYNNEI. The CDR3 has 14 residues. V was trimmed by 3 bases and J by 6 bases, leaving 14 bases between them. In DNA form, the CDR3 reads TGTGCCAGCAGTGATCCCGGTTACGGGGATGGCTACACCTTC. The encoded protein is CASSDPGYGDGYTF. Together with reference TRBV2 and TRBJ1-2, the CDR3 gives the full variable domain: EPEVTQTPSHQVTQMGQEVILRCVPISNHLYFYWYRQILGQKVEFLVSFYNNEISEKSEIFDDQFSVERPDGSNFTLKIRSTKLEDSAMYFCASSDPGYGDGYTFGSGTRLTVV.

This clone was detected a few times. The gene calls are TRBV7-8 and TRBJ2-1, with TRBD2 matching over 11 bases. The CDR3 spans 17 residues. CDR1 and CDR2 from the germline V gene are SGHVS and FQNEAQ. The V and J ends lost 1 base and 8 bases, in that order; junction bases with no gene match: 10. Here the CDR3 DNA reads TGTGCCAGCAGCTTAGGTAGCGGGAGGGCCATCTTGGATGAGCAGTTCTTC. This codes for CASSLGSGRAILDEQFF.

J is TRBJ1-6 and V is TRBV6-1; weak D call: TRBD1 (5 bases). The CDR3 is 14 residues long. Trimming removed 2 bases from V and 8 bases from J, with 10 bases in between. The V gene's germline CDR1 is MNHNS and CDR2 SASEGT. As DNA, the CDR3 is TGTGCCAGCAGTGAAACGGGGCCCGATTCACCCCTCCACTTT. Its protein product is CASSETGPDSPLHF.

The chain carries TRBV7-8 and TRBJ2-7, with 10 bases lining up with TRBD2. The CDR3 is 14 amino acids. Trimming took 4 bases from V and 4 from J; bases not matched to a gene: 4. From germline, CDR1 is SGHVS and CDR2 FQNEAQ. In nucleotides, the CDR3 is TGTGCCAGCAGCTCCTCTAGCGGGAGTTACGAGCAGTACTTC. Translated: CASSSSSGSYEQYF.

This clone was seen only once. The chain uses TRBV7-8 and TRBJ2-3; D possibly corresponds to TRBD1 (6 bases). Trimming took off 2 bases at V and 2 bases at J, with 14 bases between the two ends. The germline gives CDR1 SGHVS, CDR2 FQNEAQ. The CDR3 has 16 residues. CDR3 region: CASSLFVRTVTDTQYF. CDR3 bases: TGTGCCAGCAGCTTATTTGTCCGGACAGTCACAGATACGCAGTATTTT.

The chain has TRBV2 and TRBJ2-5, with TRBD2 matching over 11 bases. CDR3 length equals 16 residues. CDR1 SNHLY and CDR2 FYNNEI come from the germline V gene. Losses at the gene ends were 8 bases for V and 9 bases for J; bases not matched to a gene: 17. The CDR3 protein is CASCPPGLAATSAQYF. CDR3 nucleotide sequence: TGTGCCAGCTGCCCCCCGGGACTAGCGGCCACGTCGGCCCAGTACTTC.

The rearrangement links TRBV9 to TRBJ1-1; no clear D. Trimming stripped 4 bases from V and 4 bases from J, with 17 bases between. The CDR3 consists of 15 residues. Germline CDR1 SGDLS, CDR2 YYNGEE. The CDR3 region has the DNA TGTGCCAGCAGCCAATTTGAGCACGTTCGCACTGAAGCTTTCTTT. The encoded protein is CASSQFEHVRTEAFF.

DNA for the CDR3: TGTGCCAGCAGTGAAGGCAGGACAGGAAAAACAGGTATTGGGGAGACCCAGTACTTC. Translation gives CASSEGRTGKTGIGETQYF. V gene TRBV6-1 combines with J gene TRBJ2-5, with 7 bases that match TRBD1. The germline CDR1 and CDR2 sequences are MNHNS and SASEGT. V dropped 1 base and J dropped 5; count of bases not matched to a gene: 19. The CDR3 sequence is 19 residues long.

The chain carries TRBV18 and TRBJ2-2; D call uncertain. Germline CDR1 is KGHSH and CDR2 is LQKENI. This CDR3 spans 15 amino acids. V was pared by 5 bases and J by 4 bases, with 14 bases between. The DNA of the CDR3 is TGTGCCAGCTCATCCGAAACGAAAGTCACCGGGGAGCTGTTTTTT. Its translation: CASSSETKVTGELFF.

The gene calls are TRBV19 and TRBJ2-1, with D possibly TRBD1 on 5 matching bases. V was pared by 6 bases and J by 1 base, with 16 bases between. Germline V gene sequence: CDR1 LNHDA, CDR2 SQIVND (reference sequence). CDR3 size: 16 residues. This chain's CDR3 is CASRSGLKWSYNEQFF. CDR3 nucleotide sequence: TGTGCCAGTAGGTCAGGGTTGAAGTGGTCCTACAATGAGCAGTTCTTC.

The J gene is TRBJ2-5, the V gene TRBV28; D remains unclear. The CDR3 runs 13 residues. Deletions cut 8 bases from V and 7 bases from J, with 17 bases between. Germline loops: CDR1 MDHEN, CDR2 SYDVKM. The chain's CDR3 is CASQAPLGRTQYF. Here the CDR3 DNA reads TGTGCCAGCCAGGCCCCTTTGGGTCGGACCCAGTACTTC.

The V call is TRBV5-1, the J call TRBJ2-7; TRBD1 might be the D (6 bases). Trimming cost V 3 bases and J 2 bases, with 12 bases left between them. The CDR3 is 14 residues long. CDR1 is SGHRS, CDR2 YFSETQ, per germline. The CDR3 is CASSYGTIPYEQYF. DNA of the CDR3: TGCGCCAGCAGCTACGGGACAATACCCTACGAGCAGTACTTC. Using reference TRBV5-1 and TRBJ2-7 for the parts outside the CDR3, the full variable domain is KAGVTQTPRYLIKTRGQQVTLSCSPISGHRSVSWYQQTPGQGLQFLFEYFSETQRNKGNFPGRFSGRQFSNSRSEMNVSTLELGDSALYLCASSYGTIPYEQYFGPGTRLTVT.

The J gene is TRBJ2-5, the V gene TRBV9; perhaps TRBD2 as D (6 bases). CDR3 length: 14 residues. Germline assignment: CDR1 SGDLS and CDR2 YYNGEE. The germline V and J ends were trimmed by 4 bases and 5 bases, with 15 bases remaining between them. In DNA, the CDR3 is TGTGCCAGCAGCCTCTCAGGGACTTGGGAGACCCAGTACTTC. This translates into CASSLSGTWETQYF.

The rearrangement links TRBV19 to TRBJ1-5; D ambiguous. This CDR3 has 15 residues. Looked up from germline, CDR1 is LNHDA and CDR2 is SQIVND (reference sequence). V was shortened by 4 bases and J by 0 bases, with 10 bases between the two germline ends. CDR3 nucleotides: TGTGCCAGTAGTAGGGGAAGGCCTAGCAATCAGCCCCAGCATTTT. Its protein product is CASSRGRPSNQPQHF.

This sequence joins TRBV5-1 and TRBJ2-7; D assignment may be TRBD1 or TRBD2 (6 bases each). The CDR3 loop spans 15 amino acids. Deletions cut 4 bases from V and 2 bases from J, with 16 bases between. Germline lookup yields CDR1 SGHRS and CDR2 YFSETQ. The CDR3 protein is CASSPGPGAAYEQYF. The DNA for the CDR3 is TGCGCCAGCAGCCCGGGTCCGGGGGCCGCCTACGAGCAGTACTTC.

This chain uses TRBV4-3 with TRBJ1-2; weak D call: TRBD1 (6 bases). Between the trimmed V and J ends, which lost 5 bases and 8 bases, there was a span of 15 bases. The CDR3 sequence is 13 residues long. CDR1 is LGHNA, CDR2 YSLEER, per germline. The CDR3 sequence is CASSATGPRGYTF. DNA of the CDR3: TGCGCCAGCAGCGCAACAGGGCCACGGGGCTACACCTTC.

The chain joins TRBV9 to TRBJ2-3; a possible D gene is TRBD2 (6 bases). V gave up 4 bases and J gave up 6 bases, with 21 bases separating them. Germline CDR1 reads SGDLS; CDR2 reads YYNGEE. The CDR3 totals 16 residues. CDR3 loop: CASSPRDSKRPDTQYF. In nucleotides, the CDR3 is TGTGCCAGCAGCCCGCGGGACTCCAAAAGACCGGATACGCAGTATTTT. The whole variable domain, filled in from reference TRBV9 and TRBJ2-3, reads DSGVTQTPKHLITATGQRVTLRCSPRSGDLSVYWYQQSLDQGLQFLIQYYNGEERAKGNILERFSAQQFPDLHSELNLSSLELGDSALYFCASSPRDSKRPDTQYFGPGTRLTVL.